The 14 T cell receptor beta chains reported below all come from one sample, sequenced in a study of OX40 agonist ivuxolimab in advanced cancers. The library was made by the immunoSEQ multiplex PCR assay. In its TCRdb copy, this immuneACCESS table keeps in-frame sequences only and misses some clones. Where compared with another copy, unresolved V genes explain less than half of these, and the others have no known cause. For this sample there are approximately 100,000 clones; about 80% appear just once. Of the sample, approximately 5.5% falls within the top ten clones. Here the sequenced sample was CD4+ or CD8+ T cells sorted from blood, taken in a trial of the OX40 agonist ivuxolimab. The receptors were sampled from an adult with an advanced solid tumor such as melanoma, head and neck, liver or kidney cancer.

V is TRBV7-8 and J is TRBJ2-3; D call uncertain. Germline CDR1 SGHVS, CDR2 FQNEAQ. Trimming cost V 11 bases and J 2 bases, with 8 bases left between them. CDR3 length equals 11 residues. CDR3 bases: TGTGCCTCTAGACACACAGATACGCAGTATTTT. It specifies CASRHTDTQYF.

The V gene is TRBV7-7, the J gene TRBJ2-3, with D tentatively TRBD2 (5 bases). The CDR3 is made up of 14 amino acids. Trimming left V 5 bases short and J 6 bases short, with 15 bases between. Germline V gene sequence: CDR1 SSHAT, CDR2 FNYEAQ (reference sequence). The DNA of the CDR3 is TGTGCCAGCAGCCGACGGGAATCGCTGGATACGCAGTATTTT. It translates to CASSRRESLDTQYF.

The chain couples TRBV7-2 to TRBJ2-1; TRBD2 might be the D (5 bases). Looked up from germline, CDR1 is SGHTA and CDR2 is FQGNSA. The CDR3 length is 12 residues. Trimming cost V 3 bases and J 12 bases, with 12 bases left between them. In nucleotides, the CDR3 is TGTGCCAGCAGCTTCCCCGCCGCGGGGCAGTTCTTC. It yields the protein CASSFPAAGQFF.

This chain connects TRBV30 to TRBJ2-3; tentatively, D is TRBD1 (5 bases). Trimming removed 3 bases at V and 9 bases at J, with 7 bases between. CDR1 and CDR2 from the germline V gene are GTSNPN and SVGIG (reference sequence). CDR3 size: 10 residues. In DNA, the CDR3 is TGTGCCTGGAGGCAGGGAACGCAGTATTTT. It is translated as CAWRQGTQYF.

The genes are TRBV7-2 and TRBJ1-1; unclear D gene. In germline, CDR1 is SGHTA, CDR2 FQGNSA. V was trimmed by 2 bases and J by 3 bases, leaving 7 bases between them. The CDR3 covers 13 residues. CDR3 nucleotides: TGTGCCAGCAGCTTAATGAGAGACACTGAAGCTTTCTTT. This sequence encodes CASSLMRDTEAFF.

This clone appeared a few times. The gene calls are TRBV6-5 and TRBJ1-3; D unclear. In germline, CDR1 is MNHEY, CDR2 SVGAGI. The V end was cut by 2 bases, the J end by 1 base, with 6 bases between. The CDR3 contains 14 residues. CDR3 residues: CASSYEGSGNTIYF. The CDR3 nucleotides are TGTGCCAGCAGTTACGAAGGGTCTGGAAACACCATATATTTT.

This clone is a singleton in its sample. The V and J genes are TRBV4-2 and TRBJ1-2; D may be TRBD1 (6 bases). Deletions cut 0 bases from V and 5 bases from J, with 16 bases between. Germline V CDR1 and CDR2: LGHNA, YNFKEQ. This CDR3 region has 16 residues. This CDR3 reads CASSQDQSGVRYGYTF. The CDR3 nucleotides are TGTGCCAGCAGCCAAGATCAGTCAGGGGTGAGATATGGCTACACCTTC.

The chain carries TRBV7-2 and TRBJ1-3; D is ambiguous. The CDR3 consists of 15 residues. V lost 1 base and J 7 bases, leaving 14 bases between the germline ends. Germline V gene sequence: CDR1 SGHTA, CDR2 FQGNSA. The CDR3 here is CASSLVPGIGNTIYF. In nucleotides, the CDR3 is TGTGCCAGCAGCTTAGTCCCCGGGATTGGGAACACCATATATTTT.

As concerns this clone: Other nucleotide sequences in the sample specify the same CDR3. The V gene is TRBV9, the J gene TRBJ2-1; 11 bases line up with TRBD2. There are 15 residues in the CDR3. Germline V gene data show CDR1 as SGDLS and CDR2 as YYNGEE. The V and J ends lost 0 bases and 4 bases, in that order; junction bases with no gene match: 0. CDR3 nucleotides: TGTGCCAGCAGCGTAGCTAGCGGGGGGTACAATGAGCAGTTCTTC. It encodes CASSVASGGYNEQFF.

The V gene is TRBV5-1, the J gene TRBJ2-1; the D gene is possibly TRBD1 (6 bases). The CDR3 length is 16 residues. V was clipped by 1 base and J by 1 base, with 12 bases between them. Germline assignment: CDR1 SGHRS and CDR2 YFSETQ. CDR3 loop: CASSLPQGLSYNEQFF. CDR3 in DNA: TGCGCCAGCAGCTTGCCTCAGGGGCTATCCTACAATGAGCAGTTCTTC.

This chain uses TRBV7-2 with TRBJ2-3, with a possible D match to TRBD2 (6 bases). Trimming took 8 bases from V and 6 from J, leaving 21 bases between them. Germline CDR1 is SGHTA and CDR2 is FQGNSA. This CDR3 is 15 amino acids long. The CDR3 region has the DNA TGTGCCAGCGATGACGGGAGTGGGGCGGGGGATACGCAGTATTTT. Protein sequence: CASDDGSGAGDTQYF.

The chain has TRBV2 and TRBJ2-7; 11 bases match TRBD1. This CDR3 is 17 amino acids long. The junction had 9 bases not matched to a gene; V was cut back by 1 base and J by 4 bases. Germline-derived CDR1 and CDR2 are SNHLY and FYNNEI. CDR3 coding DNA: TGTGCCAGCAGTGAAGGGCACCCGGGACAGGGGGGTTACGAGCAGTACTTC. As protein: CASSEGHPGQGGYEQYF.

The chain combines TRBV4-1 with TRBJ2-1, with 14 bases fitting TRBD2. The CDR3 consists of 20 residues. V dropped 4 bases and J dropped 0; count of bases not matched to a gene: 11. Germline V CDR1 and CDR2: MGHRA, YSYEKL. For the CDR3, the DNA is TGCGCCAGCAGCCTCCTAGGACTAGCGGGGGGCAAGAGCTCCTACAATGAGCAGTTCTTC. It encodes CASSLLGLAGGKSSYNEQFF.

The CDR3 loop reads CASSPHDRINEKLFF. The CDR3 coding sequence is TGTGCCAGCTCACCCCATGACAGGATTAATGAAAAACTGTTTTTT. The chain couples TRBV18 to TRBJ1-4; a weak D match, TRBD1 (6 bases). There are 15 residues in the CDR3. Germline CDR1 is KGHSH and CDR2 is LQKENI. The ends were cut back, 3 bases at V and 4 bases at J, with 12 bases in the middle.